What follows describes a single TCR beta chain. Its specificity is unknown. The sample belongs to a study of blood T cells in healthy people across ages. Alongside a J-beta primer mix, a sample-barcoded 5' primer served in a second PCR lasting about 6 to 11 cycles. Per-sample output comprised a minimum of 2.5 million paired-end reads containing CDR3. In TCRdb, the 5' RACE reads were re-called with MiXCR into one record per CDR3 protein. The sample has about 970,000 distinct CDR3 sequences, roughly 47% seen once. Overall study findings and caveats: A greater number of naive CD4+ cells and higher diversity distinguished long-lived donors from aged donors. Researchers deemed the diversity estimates from one million T cells underestimates. The CMV status of each donor remained undetermined, and this could have confounded shifts in expanded clonotypes.

The CDR3 sequence is 13 residues long. The germline V gene has CDR1 MDHEN and CDR2 SYDVKM. Deletions cut 7 bases from V and 3 bases from J, with 12 bases between. This chain connects TRBV28 to TRBJ1-2, with D perhaps matching TRBD1 (5 bases). The sequenced sample consisted of blood. This receptor was taken from a woman between 55 and 75 years old in good health. CDR3: CASNAGHYYGYTF. In DNA, the CDR3 is TGTGCCAGCAACGCCGGACACTACTATGGCTACACCTTC.